The present T cell receptor (beta chain) was sequenced within a study of cytomegalovirus exposure and HLA in healthy donors. General study results and limits: Most TCR sequences showed up rarely, but some public TCRs showed up in many donors. The finding came from a later analysis; first-cohort TCR clusters tended to co-occur in the 130 or so validation repertoires.

Concerning this clone itself: Antigen specificity is unknown.

Sequencing was performed with immunoSEQ multiplex PCR; in TCRdb, only in-frame clones are kept and a portion is missing. The sample comprises approximately 210,000 clones, around 86% of which are singletons, and over 1.3% rests with the top ten. Sample: PBMCs. The TCR was taken from a woman between 18 and 29 years old in good health and CMV-seronegative.

The CDR3 spells CASSPGGGVNTEAFF. Written as DNA, the CDR3 is TGCGCCAGCAGCCCCGGGGGAGGGGTGAACACTGAAGCTTTCTTT. The V and J genes are TRBV5-1 and TRBJ1-1; possibly TRBD1 for D (5 bases). The ends were cut back, 4 bases at V and 0 bases at J, with 13 bases in the middle. Germline CDR1 SGHRS, CDR2 YFSETQ. CDR3 length equals 15 residues.